The 9 T cell receptor beta chains below were found in one sample sequenced in a study of T-cell reconstitution after alpha-beta-depleted transplantation in children (dated by TCRdb to the mid-2010s). The treatment or condition label on this specimen signifies: allogeneic hematopoietic cell transplantation with graft depleted of TCRalphabeta T cells and CD19 B cells. Library preparation used PCR. For sequencing, an Illumina HiSeq 2500 was employed. TCR libraries were prepared with molecular barcoding, using unique molecular identifiers to normalize TCRbeta repertoire quantification. TCRdb applied fastp at Q25 and MiXCR to the public reads, then kept only in-frame beta chains. Every CDR3 protein is listed once, alongside the most common genes and DNA of its rows. The table for this sample lists around 490,000 distinct CDR3 sequences; approximately 10% of them were counted only once. The top ten constitute 12% to 15% of the sample.

Material: PBMCs, mostly from graft donor cells, obtained 180 days after TCRalphabeta/CD19-depleted stem cell transplant. The receptors were gathered from a female patient aged 2 to 10 who had a stem cell transplant for aplastic anemia, so the T cells may come from the graft donor.

The chain employs TRBV6-1 and TRBJ1-4; 8 positions agree with TRBD1. Germline values: CDR1 MNHNS, CDR2 SASEGT. This CDR3 contains 15 residues. J gave up 4 bases and V 4 bases, and 5 bases lay outside the gene matches. The CDR3, as DNA: TGTGCCAGCAGTGCGCAGGGGGCGCTTAATGAAAAACTGTTTTTT. Its protein is CASSAQGALNEKLFF.

This clonotype was seen at least ten times. This chain connects TRBV7-2 to TRBJ2-1; 7 bases are a match to TRBD2. Unmatched junction bases numbered 5, after V lost 2 bases and J lost 4 bases. The germline CDR1 and CDR2 sequences are SGHTA and FQGNSA. There are 15 residues in the CDR3. The CDR3 DNA sequence: TGTGCCAGCAGCTTATTTGGCGGGAGATACAATGAGCAGTTCTTC. Encoded protein: CASSLFGGRYNEQFF.

This clonotype was detected only a few times. The chain joins TRBV20-1 to TRBJ2-1; possible D gene TRBD2, 5 bases. CDR1 and CDR2 (germline): DFQATT, SNEGSKA (reference sequence). Trimming removed 4 bases from V and 3 bases from J, with 19 bases in between. The CDR3 is 16 amino acids. For the CDR3, the DNA is TGCAGTGCTATGGCAGGACCTAGCTTTTTCTACAATGAGCAGTTCTTC. Protein sequence: CSAMAGPSFFYNEQFF.

This clonotype was counted only a few times. The genes are TRBV20-1 and TRBJ1-2; D perhaps matches TRBD1 (5 bases). Trimming stripped 3 bases from V and 4 bases from J, with 15 bases between. The CDR3 loop spans 14 amino acids. Germline assignment: CDR1 DFQATT and CDR2 SNEGSKA (reference sequence). The CDR3, as DNA: TGCAGTGCTAGTAGAGGCAGGGCTGGCTATGGCTACACCTTC. It encodes CSASRGRAGYGYTF.

The gene calls are TRBV20-1 and TRBJ2-5; weak D call: TRBD2 (6 bases). Germline values: CDR1 DFQATT, CDR2 SNEGSKA (reference sequence). The CDR3 consists of 13 residues. Trimming removed 1 base from V and 7 bases from J, with 13 bases in between. The CDR3 sequence is CSARGGAGRTQYF. The CDR3 region has the DNA TGCAGTGCTAGAGGGGGCGCCGGGAGGACCCAGTACTTC.

This clonotype was seen more than once but under ten times. The chain employs TRBV18 and TRBJ2-3, with no clear D. This CDR3 contains 13 residues. Trimming removed 3 bases at V and 6 bases at J, with 10 bases between. CDR1 KGHSH and CDR2 LQKENI come from the germline V gene. CDR3 DNA sequence: TGTGCCAGCTCACCCCACTTCGTGGATACGCAGTATTTT. It is translated as CASSPHFVDTQYF. The full variable domain, in which reference TRBV18 and TRBJ2-3 provide the parts outside the CDR3, is NAGVMQNPRHLVRRRGQEARLRCSPMKGHSHVYWYRQLPEEGLKFMVYLQKENIIDESGMPKERFSAEFPKEGPSILRIQQVVRGDSAAYFCASSPHFVDTQYFGPGTRLTVL.

This clonotype has a handful of counts. The chain has TRBV5-1 and TRBJ1-2; D is uncertain. CDR1 is SGHRS and CDR2 is YFSETQ in the germline V gene. The V end lost 0 bases, the J end lost 1 base, and 13 bases lay between the germline ends. The CDR3 covers 16 residues. DNA of the CDR3: TGCGCCAGCAGCTTGGGGTGGCAAATCTATAACTATGGCTACACCTTC. Amino acid sequence: CASSLGWQIYNYGYTF. Full variable domain (outside the CDR3, taken from reference TRBV5-1 and TRBJ1-2): KAGVTQTPRYLIKTRGQQVTLSCSPISGHRSVSWYQQTPGQGLQFLFEYFSETQRNKGNFPGRFSGRQFSNSRSEMNVSTLELGDSALYLCASSLGWQIYNYGYTFGSGTRLTVV.

This clonotype was found a few times. This chain joins TRBV7-9 and TRBJ2-3; 9 bases align to TRBD1. The CDR3 has 16 residues. The trim removed 5 bases at V and 2 bases at J, leaving 8 bases unmatched. Germline CDR1 and CDR2: SEHNR and FQNEAQ (reference sequence). CDR3 sequence: CASSHLTGGVTDTQYF. The CDR3 coding sequence is TGTGCCAGCAGCCATCTCACAGGGGGCGTCACAGATACGCAGTATTTT.

This clonotype was seen only a few times. The V and J genes are TRBV5-1 and TRBJ2-5, with D tentatively TRBD1 or TRBD2 (6 bases each). The CDR3 sequence is 14 residues long. Per germline, CDR1 SGHRS and CDR2 YFSETQ. The V end was cut by 4 bases, the J end by 5 bases, with 15 bases between. In DNA form, the CDR3 reads TGCGCCAGCAGCAGCAGGCTAGGGGGGGAGACCCAGTACTTC. Translating gives CASSSRLGGETQYF.